These T cell receptor beta chains were read from a single sample in a study of regulatory T cells in long-lasting Graves disease. Using its own MiXCR run on the multiplex PCR reads, TCRdb lists one record per CDR3 protein. The sample holds about 240,000 distinct CDR3 sequences; 20% to 25% are singletons and the top ten take approximately 15%. The sequences come from peripheral blood mononuclear cells (PBMCs), collected at new diagnosis, from a patient treated with antithyroid drugs. Receptors were obtained from a female donor with Graves disease. Both conserved end residues are part of each CDR3. The order of the fields is V gene, J gene, clone size, D gene, CDR3 protein, CDR3 DNA. The D gene is left open where the match is weak. A row's size may be missing; if present it is once, few, many or a size class.

>TRBV7-2|TRBJ2-2|many|NA
CASSSGNTGELFF
TGTGCCAGCAGCTCCGGGAACACCGGGGAGCTGTTTTTT
>TRBV28|TRBJ2-3|once|TRBD1
CASSSSPSPGGDTQYF
TGTGCCAGCAGTTCCTCACCCTCCCCAGGGGGAGATACGCAGTATTTT
>TRBV9|TRBJ2-1|few|TRBD2
CASSVSFQRGNNEQFF
TGTGCCAGCAGCGTTTCGTTTCAGCGGGGAAACAATGAGCAGTTCTTC
>TRBV6-2/TRBV6-3|TRBJ2-5|many|NA
CASRAGIRTKETQYF
TGTGCCAGCAGGGCAGGGATTCGAACAAAGGAGACCCAGTACTTC
>TRBV3-1|TRBJ2-4|many|TRBD1
CASSRTGGGGAKNIQYF
TGTGCCAGCAGCCGAACAGGGGGCGGGGGAGCCAAAAACATTCAGTACTTC
>TRBV14|TRBJ2-1|NA|TRBD2
CASSQDRTSGYNEQFF
TGTGCCAGCAGCCAAGATAGAACTAGCGGGTACAATGAGCAGTTCTTC
>TRBV24-1|TRBJ2-1|NA|TRBD2
CATSDLAGGEQFF
TGTGCCACCAGTGATTTAGCGGGGGGTGAGCAGTTCTTC
>TRBV30|TRBJ2-7|NA|NA
CAWSVQGEQYF
TGTGCCTGGAGTGTACAGGGCGAGCAGTACTTC
>TRBV6-1|TRBJ1-5|many|TRBD1
CASTKGQGMNQPQHF
TGTGCCAGCACTAAAGGACAGGGCATGAATCAGCCCCAGCATTTT
>TRBV2|TRBJ1-2|many|NA
CASSDLGAPRGYTF
TGTGCCAGCAGTGATCTGGGGGCCCCTCGGGGCTACACCTTC
>TRBV4-3|TRBJ1-3|NA|NA
CASGQSSYSGNTIYF
TGCGCCAGCGGCCAAAGCTCGTACTCTGGAAACACCATATATTTT
>TRBV5-5|TRBJ2-7|NA|TRBD1
CASSVTGGPGEQYF
TGTGCCAGCAGCGTTACAGGGGGCCCGGGCGAGCAGTACTTC
>TRBV20-1|TRBJ1-2|many|NA
CSARGDPFASNYGYTF
TGCAGTGCTCGCGGGGACCCCTTTGCCTCAAACTATGGCTACACCTTC
>TRBV4-1|TRBJ1-1|many|NA
CASSLHTFDRTEAFF
TGCGCCAGCAGCCTCCACACATTTGACAGGACTGAAGCTTTCTTT
>TRBV12-3/TRBV12-4|TRBJ2-3|many|TRBD2
CASSLGERGLAGGADTQYF
TGTGCCAGCAGTTTAGGTGAAAGAGGACTAGCGGGAGGCGCAGATACGCAGTATTTT
>TRBV2|TRBJ2-1|many|NA
CASMIPGNEQFF
TGTGCCAGCATGATCCCCGGCAATGAGCAGTTCTTC
>TRBV28|TRBJ1-6|NA|NA
CASSSLDQKVSPLHF
TGTGCCAGCAGTTCCCTGGACCAAAAGGTTTCACCCCTCCACTTT
>TRBV7-6|TRBJ1-6|NA|TRBD1
CASSLDPPGQAGNSPLHF
TGTGCCAGCAGCTTAGACCCCCCGGGACAGGCTGGTAATTCACCCCTCCACTTT
>TRBV6-1|TRBJ1-5|NA|NA
CASSPPRDNQPQHF
TGTGCCAGCAGCCCCCCCCGGGACAATCAGCCCCAGCATTTT
>TRBV9|TRBJ1-2|many|NA
CASSVGGRGRDYGYTF
TGTGCCAGCAGCGTAGGGGGCAGGGGTAGGGACTATGGCTACACCTTC
>TRBV6-1|TRBJ1-1|many|NA
CASSEEWVNTEAFF
TGTGCCAGCAGTGAAGAGTGGGTGAACACTGAAGCTTTCTTT
>TRBV11-3|TRBJ2-7|many|NA
CASSLTGIKNEQYF
TGTGCCAGCAGCCTAACCGGGATCAAAAACGAGCAGTACTTC
>TRBV3-1|TRBJ2-1|many|NA
CASSRRINEQFF
TGTGCCAGCAGCCGCAGAATCAATGAGCAGTTCTTC
>TRBV6-2/TRBV6-3|TRBJ2-7|NA|NA
CASGYSVAAYEQYF
TGTGCCAGCGGTTACTCGGTAGCGGCCTACGAGCAGTACTTC
>TRBV29-1|TRBJ1-2|many|NA
CSVVPREGIGSYYGYTF
TGCAGCGTTGTCCCTCGAGAGGGTATCGGGTCGTACTATGGCTACACCTTC
>TRBV7-2|TRBJ2-7|many|NA
CASSLAASVTYEQYF
TGTGCCAGCAGCTTAGCCGCTAGCGTGACCTACGAGCAGTACTTC
>TRBV5-1|TRBJ2-7|many|NA
CASSLDQYEQYF
TGCGCCAGCAGCTTGGACCAGTACGAGCAGTACTTC
>TRBV3-1|TRBJ2-7|many|TRBD1
CASRSDRGSSYEQYF
TGTGCCAGCAGATCTGACAGGGGGTCCTCCTACGAGCAGTACTTC